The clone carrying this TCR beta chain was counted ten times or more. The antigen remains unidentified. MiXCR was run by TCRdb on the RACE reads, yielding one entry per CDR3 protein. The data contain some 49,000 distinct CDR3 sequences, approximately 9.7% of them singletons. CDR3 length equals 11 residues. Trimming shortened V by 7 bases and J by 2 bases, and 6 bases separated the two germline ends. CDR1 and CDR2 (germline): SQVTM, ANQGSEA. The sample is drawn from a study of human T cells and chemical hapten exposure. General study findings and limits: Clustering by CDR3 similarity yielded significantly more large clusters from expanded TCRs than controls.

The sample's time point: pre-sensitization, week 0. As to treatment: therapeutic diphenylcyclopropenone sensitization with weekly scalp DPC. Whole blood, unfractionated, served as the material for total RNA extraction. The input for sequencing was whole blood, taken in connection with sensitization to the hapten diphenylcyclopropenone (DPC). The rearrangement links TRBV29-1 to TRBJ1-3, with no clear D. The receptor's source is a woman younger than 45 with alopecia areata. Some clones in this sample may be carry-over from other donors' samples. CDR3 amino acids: CSAGAGNTIYF. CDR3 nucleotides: TGCAGCGCTGGGGCTGGAAACACCATATATTTT.